The clone carrying this T cell receptor (beta chain) appeared a few times. Generated by immunoSEQ multiplex PCR, the TCRdb table keeps only in-frame clones and is missing some. In the table there are over 10,000 clones, about nine tenths of which are singletons. This record belongs to a study of T cell clonotyping in hematopoietic cell transplantation. Germline trimming cut 9 bases from V and 0 bases from J; bases unmatched to any gene: 11. The CDR3 contains 16 residues. CDR1 ENHRY and CDR2 SYGVKD come from the germline V gene. The V call is TRBV10-3, the J call TRBJ2-3, with 8 bases fitting TRBD2. The clonotype originates from a female patient between 50 and 59 years old who had an allogeneic stem cell transplant from an unrelated donor, so the T cells may come from the graft donor. Some clones in this sample may be carry-over from other donors' samples. The input for sequencing was PBMCs, taken 100 days after allogeneic stem cell transplant. The CDR3 bases are TGTGCCATAGGGACTAGAAAGGGTGCAAGCACAGATACGCAGTATTTT. Translating it yields CAIGTRKGASTDTQYF.